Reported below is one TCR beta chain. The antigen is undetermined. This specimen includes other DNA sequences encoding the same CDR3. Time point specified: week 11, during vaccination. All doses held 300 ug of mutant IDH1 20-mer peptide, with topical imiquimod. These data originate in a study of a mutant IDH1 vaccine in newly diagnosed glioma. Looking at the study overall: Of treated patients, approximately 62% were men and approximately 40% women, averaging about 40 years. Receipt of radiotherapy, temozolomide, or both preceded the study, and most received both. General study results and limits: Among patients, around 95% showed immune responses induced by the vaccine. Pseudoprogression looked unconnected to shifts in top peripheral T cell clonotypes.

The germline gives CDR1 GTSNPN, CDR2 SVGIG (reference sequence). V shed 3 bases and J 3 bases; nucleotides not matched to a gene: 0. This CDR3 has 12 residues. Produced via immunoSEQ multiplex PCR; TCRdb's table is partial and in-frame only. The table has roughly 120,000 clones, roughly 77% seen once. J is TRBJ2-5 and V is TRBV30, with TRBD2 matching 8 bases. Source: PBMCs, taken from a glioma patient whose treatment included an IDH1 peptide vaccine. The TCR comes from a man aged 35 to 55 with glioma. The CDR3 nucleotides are TGTGCCTGGAGCGGGGGGGAAGAGACCCAGTACTTC. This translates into CAWSGGEETQYF. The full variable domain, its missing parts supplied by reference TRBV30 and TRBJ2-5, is SQTIHQWPATLVQPVGSPLSLECTVEGTSNPNLYWYRQAAGRGLQLLFYSVGIGQISSEVPQNLSASRPQDRQFILSSKKLLLSDSGFYLCAWSGGEETQYFGPGTRLLVL.